One and the same sample provided the 31 T cell receptor beta chains below, sequenced in a study of somatic mutations in cytotoxic T cells in rheumatoid arthritis. Assay: immunoSEQ multiplex PCR; the TCRdb copy retains only in-frame clones and omits some. The sample lists about 18,000 clones, over 70% occurring once. The sequenced sample was CD8+ T cells sorted from blood. The source is an older woman in good health.

The chain recombines TRBV6-1 with TRBJ2-7; no reliable D call. This CDR3 region has 13 residues. From germline, CDR1 is MNHNS and CDR2 SASEGT. The V end lost 2 bases, the J end lost 0 bases, and 5 bases lay between the germline ends. The CDR3 region is CASSEFGSYEQYF. The CDR3 DNA reads TGTGCCAGCAGTGAATTCGGCTCCTACGAGCAGTACTTC.

This sequence joins TRBV5-4 and TRBJ2-1; D is possibly TRBD2 (5 bases). The V end lost 7 bases, the J end lost 9 bases, and 17 bases lay between the germline ends. Germline assignment: CDR1 SGHNT and CDR2 YYREEE (reference sequence). This CDR3 has 13 residues. DNA of the CDR3: TGTGCCAGCCCCCTTCCGGGAACGGGTGAGCAGTTCTTC. This encodes CASPLPGTGEQFF.

This clone was observed once. The chain links TRBV2 to TRBJ2-7, with D perhaps TRBD2 (6 bases). CDR3 length: 14 amino acids. Germline CDR1 SNHLY, CDR2 FYNNEI. The ends were cut back, 6 bases at V and 3 bases at J, with 15 bases in the middle. For the CDR3, the DNA is TGTGCCAGCAGAGCCGGAGGGTTTGACTACGAGCAGTACTTC. It specifies CASRAGGFDYEQYF.

CDR3 in DNA: TGTGCCAGCAGTCCCGGGACTCTGGAGATTGGGGCTTTCTTT. Its translation: CASSPGTLEIGAFF. This chain connects TRBV5-5 to TRBJ1-1; tentative D call: TRBD1 (5 bases). Between the trimmed V and J ends, which lost 5 bases and 11 bases, there was a span of 22 bases. The CDR3 has 14 amino acids. Germline V gives CDR1 SGHKS, CDR2 YYEKEE (reference sequence).

This rearrangement joins TRBV10-2 to TRBJ2-7; 9 positions agree with TRBD1. This CDR3 is built from 16 residues. Losses at the gene ends were 0 bases for V and 2 bases for J; bases not matched to a gene: 5. The germline V gene has CDR1 WSHSY and CDR2 SAAADI. Written as DNA, the CDR3 is TGCGCCAGCAGTGAGTCCTCCGGGACAGGGACCTACGAGCAGTACTTC. The encoded protein is CASSESSGTGTYEQYF.

This rearrangement joins TRBV6-6 to TRBJ1-3, with a weak D call TRBD1 (6 bases). Germline V gene lookup returns CDR1 MNHNY and CDR2 SVGAGI (reference sequence). This CDR3 contains 14 residues. V was cut by 6 bases and J by 1 base, with 10 bases left in between. The CDR3 here is CASRTTGSGNTIYF. In DNA form, the CDR3 reads TGTGCCAGCAGAACTACAGGGTCTGGAAACACCATATATTTT.

This sequence joins TRBV27 and TRBJ1-1, with D uncertain. Germline CDR1 reads MNHEY; CDR2 reads SMNVEV (reference sequence). Deletions cut 5 bases from V and 0 bases from J, with 7 bases between. The length of the CDR3 is 13 residues. The CDR3 sequence: CASSATLNTEAFF. The CDR3 DNA sequence: TGTGCCAGCAGTGCAACATTGAACACTGAAGCTTTCTTT.

The genes are TRBV13 and TRBJ2-7; no firm D call. Germline V gene sequence: CDR1 PRHDT, CDR2 FYEKMQ (reference sequence). Between the trimmed V and J ends, which lost 5 bases and 1 base, there was a span of 12 bases. This CDR3 is built from 14 residues. CDR3 nucleotide sequence: TGTGCCAGCAGCGCATCTACCGCGTCCTACGAGCAGTACTTC. This encodes CASSASTASYEQYF.

This clone ranks as medium-sized (0.01 to 0.1%). The rearrangement links TRBV2 to TRBJ2-5; no clear D gene. The CDR3 sequence is 14 residues long. The ends were cut back, 2 bases at V and 1 base at J, with 8 bases in the middle. CDR1 is SNHLY, CDR2 FYNNEI, per germline. DNA for the CDR3: TGTGCCAGCAGTGAACTCTCGGTCCAAGAGACCCAGTACTTC. Its protein is CASSELSVQETQYF.

This clone was observed a handful of times. The chain carries TRBV19 and TRBJ2-7; tentatively, D is TRBD2 (5 bases). Germline CDR1 reads LNHDA; CDR2 reads SQIVND (reference sequence). V was trimmed by 5 bases and J by 4 bases, leaving 12 bases between them. The length of the CDR3 is 13 residues. CDR3 sequence: CASSAFPGYEQYF. In DNA form, the CDR3 reads TGTGCCAGTAGTGCCTTTCCGGGGTACGAGCAGTACTTC.

The chain has TRBV5-1 and TRBJ2-7; D is perhaps TRBD1 or TRBD2 (6 bases each). The CDR3 spans 14 residues. Germline CDR1 and CDR2: SGHRS and YFSETQ. Trimming cost V 3 bases and J 3 bases, with 13 bases left between them. Here the CDR3 DNA reads TGCGCCAGCAGCTGGGACATCGGGGGCTACGAGCAGTACTTC. Encoded protein: CASSWDIGGYEQYF.

The chain joins TRBV4-1 to TRBJ1-1, with TRBD1 matching 7 bases. This CDR3 spans 17 amino acids. J was trimmed by 0 bases and V by 3 bases; bases with no gene match: 10. Germline V gene sequence: CDR1 MGHRA, CDR2 YSYEKL. CDR3 amino acids: CASSHTTGRRVNTEAFF. For the CDR3, the DNA is TGCGCCAGCAGCCACACGACAGGGAGAAGGGTGAACACTGAAGCTTTCTTT.

The chain has TRBV30 and TRBJ1-1; D remains unclear. The CDR3 is made up of 12 amino acids. With 4 bases removed from V and 2 bases from J, the gap between germline ends came to 8 bases. The germline V gene encodes CDR1 GTSNPN and CDR2 SVGIG (reference sequence). The CDR3 DNA reads TGTGCCTGGACCCCGGATAACACTGAAGCTTTCTTT. Protein: CAWTPDNTEAFF.

The table lists this clone with a few counts. V and J are TRBV29-1 and TRBJ1-2; TRBD1 aligns across 7 bases. The CDR3 totals 13 residues. Trimming at V came to 6 bases and at J to 6 bases, leaving 10 bases not matched to a gene. Germline V gene lookup returns CDR1 SQVTM and CDR2 ANQGSEA. This CDR3 reads CSVHSTGRHGYTF. For the CDR3, the DNA is TGCAGCGTCCATTCGACAGGGCGCCATGGCTACACCTTC.

The chain has TRBV14 and TRBJ2-3; D gene unclear. V lost 0 bases, J lost 2 bases, and 3 bases lay in between. The CDR3 has 13 amino acids. Germline assignment: CDR1 SGHDN and CDR2 FVKESK. For the CDR3, the DNA is TGTGCCAGCAGCCAAGATCCCACAGATACGCAGTATTTT. Protein sequence: CASSQDPTDTQYF.

The chain links TRBV7-2 to TRBJ2-1; 8 nucleotides align to TRBD2. This CDR3 spans 12 amino acids. CDR1 and CDR2 from the germline V gene are SGHTA and FQGNSA. Unmatched junction bases numbered 7, after V lost 8 bases and J lost 10 bases. The CDR3: CASPREGIEQFF. For the CDR3, the DNA is TGTGCCAGCCCCCGGGAGGGTATCGAGCAGTTCTTC. The full variable domain, completed using reference TRBV7-2 and TRBJ2-1, is GAGVSQSPSNKVTEKGKDVELRCDPISGHTALYWYRQSLGQGLEFLIYFQGNSAPDKSGLPSDRFSAERTGGSVSTLTIQRTQQEDSAVYLCASPREGIEQFFGPGTRLTVL.

The chain carries TRBV7-8 and TRBJ2-7; 7 nucleotides line up with TRBD1. Germline CDR1 SGHVS, CDR2 FQNEAQ. V dropped 4 bases and J dropped 2; count of bases not matched to a gene: 2. The CDR3 contains 13 residues. CDR3 sequence: CASSSDRTYEQYF. CDR3 DNA: TGTGCCAGCAGCTCGGACAGGACCTACGAGCAGTACTTC. The full variable domain, completed using reference TRBV7-8 and TRBJ2-7, is GAGVSQSPRYKVAKRGQDVALRCDPISGHVSLFWYQQALGQGPEFLTYFQNEAQLDKSGLPSDRFFAERPEGSVSTLKIQRTQQEDSAVYLCASSSDRTYEQYFGPGTRLTVT.

The chain joins TRBV5-4 to TRBJ2-3; 7 positions agree with TRBD2. The V and J ends lost 5 bases and 2 bases, in that order; junction bases with no gene match: 11. The CDR3 is 16 residues long. Germline CDR1 is SGHNT and CDR2 is YYREEE (reference sequence). The CDR3 here is CASREGAGPFTDTQYF. The CDR3 nucleotides read TGTGCCAGCAGAGAGGGAGCGGGGCCTTTCACAGATACGCAGTATTTT.

This clone was counted only a few times. This chain uses TRBV7-8 with TRBJ2-1; D is possibly TRBD1 or TRBD2 (6 bases each). CDR1 SGHVS and CDR2 FQNEAQ come from the germline V gene. V dropped 1 base and J dropped 9 bases, with 7 bases sitting between them. The CDR3 has 12 residues. The CDR3: CASSLEGGEQFF. As DNA, the CDR3 is TGTGCCAGCAGCTTAGAGGGGGGTGAGCAGTTCTTC.

The chain employs TRBV6-1 and TRBJ2-7, with D possibly being TRBD1 (5 bases). V shed 1 base and J shed 3 bases, with 13 bases lying between them. The CDR3 consists of 15 residues. From germline, CDR1 is MNHNS and CDR2 SASEGT. CDR3 bases: TGTGCCAGCAGTGAAGAGCCAGGGCCATTCTACGAGCAGTACTTC. Translation: CASSEEPGPFYEQYF.

The rearrangement uses TRBV19 and TRBJ2-1, with a tentative D call TRBD2 (5 bases). The germline V gene encodes CDR1 LNHDA and CDR2 SQIVND (reference sequence). The CDR3 spans 14 residues. V shed 0 bases and J shed 4 bases, with 7 bases lying between them. The CDR3 DNA reads TGTGCCAGTAGTATAGAAAGAGGGTACAATGAGCAGTTCTTC. As protein: CASSIERGYNEQFF.

This clone turned up a few times. The J gene is TRBJ1-1, the V gene TRBV27; TRBD1 might be the D (5 bases). Germline CDR1 is MNHEY and CDR2 is SMNVEV (reference sequence). CDR3 size: 14 residues. V was shortened by 5 bases and J by 6 bases, with 16 bases between the two germline ends. In DNA, the CDR3 is TGTGCCAGCAGTCCAACAGGCTTTAGCCCTGAAGCTTTCTTT. Translation gives CASSPTGFSPEAFF.

This chain uses TRBV29-1 with TRBJ2-7; perhaps D is TRBD1 or TRBD2 (5 bases each). The V gene lost 0 bases and the J gene lost 4 bases, with 10 bases spanning the gap. The CDR3 spans 13 residues. Germline lookup yields CDR1 SQVTM and CDR2 ANQGSEA. CDR3 DNA: TGCAGCGTTGAAGACAGGGACGGTTACGAGCAGTACTTC. It codes for CSVEDRDGYEQYF.

The chain recombines TRBV10-2 with TRBJ2-2; 12 bases match TRBD2. V lost 5 bases, J lost 5 bases, and 9 bases stayed unmatched. There are 17 residues in the CDR3. Germline values: CDR1 WSHSY, CDR2 SAAADI. The CDR3 coding sequence is TGCGCCAGCAGTCGACTAGCGGGGGCCCCGGGGACCGGGGAGCTGTTTTTT. This translates into CASSRLAGAPGTGELFF.

Within the sample, this clone is medium-sized. The V and J genes are TRBV27 and TRBJ2-7; D is ambiguous. V dropped 8 bases and J dropped 5 bases, with 16 bases sitting between them. Germline V gives CDR1 MNHEY, CDR2 SMNVEV (reference sequence). The CDR3 extends over 13 amino acids. In nucleotides, the CDR3 is TGTGCCAGCGCCCCCGAAGACTCGGACGAGCAGTACTTC. Protein: CASAPEDSDEQYF.

The rearrangement links TRBV10-3 to TRBJ2-3, with D perhaps TRBD1 (5 bases). The length of the CDR3 is 15 residues. V lost 3 bases and J lost 0, with 10 bases in between. Germline V gives CDR1 ENHRY, CDR2 SYGVKD. CDR3: CAISDFQGSTDTQYF. The DNA of the CDR3 is TGTGCCATCAGTGACTTCCAGGGCAGCACAGATACGCAGTATTTT.

The chain combines TRBV5-4 with TRBJ1-2, with a possible D match to TRBD1 (6 bases). The CDR3 totals 16 residues. Germline V gene lookup returns CDR1 SGHNT and CDR2 YYREEE (reference sequence). V dropped 4 bases and J dropped 5 bases, with 21 bases sitting between them. CDR3 bases: TGTGCCAGCAGCCCACTGACCACCGGGGGCGTATATGGCTACACCTTC. Its protein is CASSPLTTGGVYGYTF.

The chain links TRBV7-9 to TRBJ1-2, with 11 bases fitting TRBD1. This CDR3 has 15 amino acids. J lost 3 bases, V lost 5 bases, and 5 bases had no gene match. Germline CDR1 SEHNR, CDR2 FQNEAQ (reference sequence). This CDR3 is CASSGQGAMDYGYTF. The CDR3 region has the DNA TGTGCCAGCAGCGGACAGGGGGCTATGGACTATGGCTACACCTTC. The full variable domain, its missing parts supplied by reference TRBV7-9 and TRBJ1-2, is DTGVSQNPRHKITKRGQNVTFRCDPISEHNRLYWYRQTLGQGPEFLTYFQNEAQLEKSRLLSDRFSAERPKGSFSTLEIQRTEQGDSAMYLCASSGQGAMDYGYTFGSGTRLTVV.

The rearrangement joins TRBV2 to TRBJ1-2, with D possibly TRBD1 on 5 matching bases. CDR3 length equals 11 residues. V was pared by 7 bases and J by 8 bases, with 11 bases between. Germline values: CDR1 SNHLY, CDR2 FYNNEI. The CDR3 DNA sequence: TGTGCCAGCACCGGGGCGCGGGGCTACACCTTC. Translated, it gives CASTGARGYTF.

The chain uses TRBV19 and TRBJ1-4; 7 bases map to TRBD1. Per germline, CDR1 LNHDA and CDR2 SQIVND (reference sequence). The CDR3 loop spans 13 amino acids. Germline trimming cut 10 bases from V and 3 bases from J; bases unmatched to any gene: 5. The CDR3 DNA follows: TGTGCCAACCCGGGACAGCCTAATGAAAAACTGTTTTTT. This sequence encodes CANPGQPNEKLFF.

This clone was picked up a small number of times. The genes are TRBV7-9 and TRBJ1-2, with D perhaps TRBD1 (5 bases). Germline values: CDR1 SEHNR, CDR2 FQNEAQ (reference sequence). CDR3 length: 12 residues. Trimming shortened V by 5 bases and J by 4 bases, and 8 bases separated the two germline ends. CDR3 region: CASSTGAYGYTF. CDR3 DNA sequence: TGTGCCAGCAGCACCGGGGCCTATGGCTACACCTTC.